Here is one T cell receptor beta chain with its context. Individual patients had between 1 and 8 samples, taken pretreatment and on-treatment. Data came from immunoSEQ multiplex PCR; TCRdb stores just in-frame clones and leaves some out. The table has more than 40,000 clones, 75% to 90% seen once; the top ten hold more than 15%. The data derive from a study of PD-L1 blockade in urothelial cancer. The CDR3 loop spans 15 amino acids. Germline lookup yields CDR1 MRHNA and CDR2 SNTAGT. V dropped 6 bases and J dropped 2 bases, with 15 bases sitting between them. The chain couples TRBV6-4 to TRBJ2-3; TRBD2 might be the D (6 bases). Material: PBMCs, obtained around atezolizumab (anti-PD-L1) treatment. The clonotype originates from a man aged 55 to 70 with urothelial cancer. CDR3 in DNA: TGTGCCAGCAGCCCCAACGCGGGAAACACAGATACGCAGTATTTT. Amino acids: CASSPNAGNTDTQYF.